This TCR beta chain was sequenced in a study of identifying expanded T cells in peripheral blood. Study-wide findings and caveats: Clone count variance between approximately two-week samples rose with total template count. Differentially abundant clones: about 1.3 between replicates, about 17 at approximately two weeks, less than 20 at four.

Notes on this clone: Its antigen is unknown.

CDR1 SEHNR and CDR2 FQNEAQ come from the germline V gene (reference sequence). V shed 4 bases and J 6 bases; nucleotides not matched to a gene: 17. The CDR3 has 17 amino acids. Profiled with immunoSEQ multiplex PCR; TCRdb holds only in-frame clones, not every one. The sample contains 55,000 to 80,000 clones, roughly four fifths of which appear only once. This rearrangement joins TRBV7-9 to TRBJ1-1; 7 bases align to TRBD1. This sequence was found in a person aged 18 to 70 in good health. Sequencing was carried out using blood. The CDR3 loop reads CASSSPGQQRRDAEAFF. CDR3 nucleotide sequence: TGTGCCAGCAGCTCACCGGGACAGCAACGTCGAGACGCTGAAGCTTTCTTT.